A single sample is the source of the 28 T cell receptor beta chains below, sequenced in a study of blood T cell repertoires in COVID-19. TCRdb keeps only in-frame clones here, not all; method: immunoSEQ multiplex PCR. Altogether fewer than 250,000 clones are present, 85% being singletons, with the ten largest covering around 1%. Specimen: peripheral blood. The receptors were sampled from a man between 60 and 75 years old with COVID-19, enrolled during active disease.

This chain joins TRBV19 and TRBJ2-3, with D possibly matching TRBD2 (5 bases). The CDR3 runs to 16 residues. Germline CDR1 LNHDA, CDR2 SQIVND (reference sequence). V was trimmed by 4 bases and J by 0 bases, leaving 14 bases between them. In nucleotides, the CDR3 is TGTGCCAGTAGTAGACTACTAGGTGCTAGCACAGATACGCAGTATTTT. Translating it yields CASSRLLGASTDTQYF. Based on the CDR3 plus reference TRBV19 and TRBJ2-3, the full variable domain is DGGITQSPKYLFRKEGQNVTLSCEQNLNHDAMYWYRQDPGQGLRLIYYSQIVNDFQKGDIAEGYSVSREKKESFPLTVTSAQKNPTAFYLCASSRLLGASTDTQYFGPGTRLTVL.

This clone was seen only once. The gene calls are TRBV30 and TRBJ2-7; 12 nucleotides agree with TRBD2. The CDR3 is 14 amino acids. After removal of 4 bases from V and 6 bases from J, the junction contained 7 bases not matched to a gene. Germline assignment: CDR1 GTSNPN and CDR2 SVGIG (reference sequence). The CDR3 sequence: CAWTGLAGLSEQYF. CDR3 sequence (DNA): TGTGCCTGGACCGGACTAGCGGGATTAAGCGAGCAGTACTTC.

On this clone itself: Other nucleotide sequences in the sample specify the same CDR3. The J gene is TRBJ1-5, the V gene TRBV7-2; D unresolved. The CDR3 has 15 residues. Germline lookup yields CDR1 SGHTA and CDR2 FQGNSA. V was cut by 1 base and J by 3 bases, with 10 bases left in between. The CDR3 DNA is TGTGCCAGCAGCTTAGAAGGAACAGTCAATCAGCCCCAGCATTTT. Translated, it gives CASSLEGTVNQPQHF.

The chain employs TRBV25-1 and TRBJ2-1, with D perhaps matching TRBD2 (5 bases). There are 13 residues in the CDR3. The germline CDR1 and CDR2 sequences are MGHDK and SYGVNS. The V gene lost 7 bases and the J gene lost 0 bases, with 7 bases spanning the gap. The CDR3 sequence: CASTGSSYNEQFF. CDR3 sequence (DNA): TGTGCCAGCACGGGGAGCTCCTACAATGAGCAGTTCTTC.

The chain joins TRBV25-1 to TRBJ1-5; 8 nucleotides agree with TRBD1. CDR1 and CDR2 from the germline V gene are MGHDK and SYGVNS. The CDR3 is made up of 17 amino acids. The trim removed 4 bases at V and 6 bases at J, leaving 14 bases unmatched. This chain's CDR3 is CASSGRSGGAGSQPQHF. The CDR3 nucleotides are TGTGCCAGCAGTGGACGCTCAGGGGGCGCGGGAAGTCAGCCCCAGCATTTT.

The chain recombines TRBV14 with TRBJ1-1; D perhaps matches TRBD1 (5 bases). The CDR3 covers 13 residues. The germline V gene encodes CDR1 SGHDN and CDR2 FVKESK. V lost 3 bases and J 4 bases, leaving 9 bases between the germline ends. The DNA for the CDR3 is TGTGCCAGCAGCCAGGGGCCGGTCACTGAAGCTTTCTTT. Encoded protein: CASSQGPVTEAFF.

CDR3 nucleotide sequence: TGTGCCAGCGCCCGGGACAGGGTAAATTCACCCCTCCACTTT. Encoded protein: CASARDRVNSPLHF. The rearrangement links TRBV18 to TRBJ1-6, with TRBD1 matching 9 bases. From germline, CDR1 is KGHSH and CDR2 LQKENI. Trimming took 8 bases from V and 7 from J; bases not matched to a gene: 6. This CDR3 is 14 amino acids long.

V is TRBV7-3 and J is TRBJ2-1; D possibly corresponds to TRBD1 (5 bases). Per the germline V gene, CDR1 is SGHTA and CDR2 is FQGTGA. The V end was cut by 4 bases, the J end by 1 base, with 5 bases between. The CDR3 consists of 13 residues. The CDR3 sequence is CASSSGSYNEQFF. The CDR3 DNA sequence: TGTGCCAGCAGCTCAGGGTCCTACAATGAGCAGTTCTTC.

This chain links TRBV10-1 with TRBJ1-1; tentatively, D is TRBD1 (6 bases). V was trimmed by 5 bases and J by 3 bases, leaving 13 bases between them. This CDR3 region has 14 residues. The germline CDR1 and CDR2 sequences are WNHNN and SYGVQD (reference sequence). CDR3 bases: TGCGCCAGCAGTAGGAATGGACAGCACACTGAAGCTTTCTTT. It is translated as CASSRNGQHTEAFF.

This clone was detected once. The chain uses TRBV19 and TRBJ2-7; 8 bases match TRBD1. The CDR3 is 15 amino acids. V lost 5 bases and J lost 3; bases outside the gene matches: 9. Germline V gene sequence: CDR1 LNHDA, CDR2 SQIVND (reference sequence). As DNA, the CDR3 is TGTGCCAGTAGTCCTCAGGGGGCTCGGGGCTACGAGCAGTACTTC. Its translation is CASSPQGARGYEQYF.

V gene TRBV6-5 combines with J gene TRBJ1-5; 8 bases fit TRBD1. This CDR3 comprises 14 residues. Per germline, CDR1 MNHEY and CDR2 SVGAGI. V gave up 6 bases and J gave up 4 bases; unmatched junction bases: 5. Here the CDR3 reads CASSRQGLNQPQHF. CDR3 bases: TGTGCCAGCAGCCGACAGGGGTTGAATCAGCCCCAGCATTTT.

The chain employs TRBV28 and TRBJ2-5, with D possibly matching TRBD1 (5 bases). The CDR3 totals 14 residues. The V gene lost 6 bases and the J gene lost 2 bases, with 13 bases spanning the gap. The germline CDR1 and CDR2 sequences are MDHEN and SYDVKM. DNA of the CDR3: TGTGCCAGCAGGGGTGGACACCTACAAGAGACCCAGTACTTC. This encodes CASRGGHLQETQYF. Full variable domain (outside the CDR3, taken from reference TRBV28 and TRBJ2-5): DVKVTQSSRYLVKRTGEKVFLECVQDMDHENMFWYRQDPGLGLRLIYFSYDVKMKEKGDIPEGYSVSREKKERFSLILESASTNQTSMYLCASRGGHLQETQYFGPGTRLLVL.

This chain uses TRBV5-1 with TRBJ1-1, with 10 bases fitting TRBD1. The germline gives CDR1 SGHRS, CDR2 YFSETQ. This CDR3 has 14 residues. The V gene end was trimmed by 4 bases and the J gene end by 7 bases; junction bases not matched to a gene: 7. The CDR3 protein is CASSPATGGFEAFF. The CDR3 region has the DNA TGCGCCAGCAGCCCAGCGACAGGGGGCTTTGAAGCTTTCTTT.

The V gene is TRBV3-1 (or the pseudogene TRBV3-2), the J gene TRBJ2-6; tentatively, D is TRBD2 (6 bases). The CDR3 sequence is 18 residues long. CDR1 is LGHDT, CDR2 YNNKEL, per germline (reference sequence). The V gene lost 4 bases and the J gene lost 0 bases, with 16 bases spanning the gap. CDR3 loop: CASSRPGGATSGANVLTF. The CDR3 DNA reads TGTGCCAGCAGCCGCCCCGGCGGGGCCACCTCTGGGGCCAACGTCCTGACTTTC.

The rearrangement links TRBV19 to TRBJ1-5; D is unclear. The V and J ends lost 4 bases and 2 bases respectively, with 15 bases between them. The CDR3 spans 16 residues. Germline V lookup: CDR1 LNHDA, CDR2 SQIVND (reference sequence). The CDR3 nucleotides are TGTGCCAGTAGTAGAAGGGAGAGATTCGGCAATCAGCCCCAGCATTTT. This sequence encodes CASSRRERFGNQPQHF.

The J gene is TRBJ1-5, the V gene TRBV25-1; 7 bases are shared with TRBD1. V shed 8 bases, J shed 4 bases, and the junction held 8 bases outside the gene matches. This CDR3 is 14 amino acids long. Germline values: CDR1 MGHDK, CDR2 SYGVNS. The CDR3 DNA is TGTGCCAGCGCTCAGACAGGGAGGAATCAGCCCCAGCATTTT. Its translation: CASAQTGRNQPQHF.

The chain recombines TRBV4-2 with TRBJ1-5, with D hard to call. The CDR3 covers 16 residues. V lost 1 base and J lost 2, with 12 bases in between. Germline V gene data show CDR1 as LGHNA and CDR2 as YNFKEQ. CDR3: CASSQVGLRGNQPQHF. Written as DNA, the CDR3 is TGTGCCAGCAGCCAAGTTGGACTAAGAGGCAATCAGCCCCAGCATTTT.

A note on this clone: This CDR3 is also generated by other DNA sequences in the sample. The chain couples TRBV5-1 to TRBJ2-5, with 7 bases that match TRBD1. The CDR3 is 14 residues long. Unmatched junction bases numbered 3, after V lost 3 bases and J lost 1 base. CDR1 and CDR2 from the germline V gene are SGHRS and YFSETQ. The CDR3 spells CASSSGTAQETQYF. The CDR3 DNA reads as TGCGCCAGCAGCTCAGGGACAGCCCAAGAGACCCAGTACTTC.

This chain uses TRBV5-6 with TRBJ1-2; the D gene is possibly TRBD1 (6 bases). Per germline, CDR1 SGHDT and CDR2 YYEEEE. The CDR3 extends over 13 amino acids. V gave up 2 bases and J gave up 4 bases, with 9 bases separating them. The CDR3 DNA follows: TGTGCCAGCAGCTTTCAACAGGGCTATGGCTACACCTTC. This sequence encodes CASSFQQGYGYTF.

The chain links TRBV18 to TRBJ2-7; tentatively, D is TRBD2 (6 bases). Germline values: CDR1 KGHSH, CDR2 LQKENI. The length of the CDR3 is 18 residues. Between the trimmed V and J ends, which lost 5 bases and 4 bases, there was a span of 27 bases. The CDR3 loop is CASSTSRQGDAGKYEQYF. The CDR3 nucleotides read TGTGCCAGCTCAACATCCAGGCAAGGGGATGCGGGGAAATACGAGCAGTACTTC.

This clone was counted only a few times. V usage is TRBV28 and J usage is TRBJ2-7; a weak D match, TRBD1 (6 bases). CDR3 length: 13 amino acids. Between the trimmed V and J ends, which lost 8 bases and 0 bases, there was a span of 11 bases. In germline, CDR1 is MDHEN, CDR2 SYDVKM. The CDR3 loop reads CASLGTTSYEQYF. CDR3 sequence (DNA): TGTGCCAGCCTCGGGACAACCTCCTACGAGCAGTACTTC.

The chain couples TRBV10-3 to TRBJ1-5; D is possibly TRBD1 (6 bases). Germline V gene lookup returns CDR1 ENHRY and CDR2 SYGVKD. CDR3 length equals 13 residues. V lost 11 bases and J lost 0, with 11 bases in between. CDR3 DNA: TGTGCCGCAAAGGGGGATAGCAATCAGCCCCAGCATTTT. This sequence encodes CAAKGDSNQPQHF.

The rearrangement links TRBV6-5 to TRBJ1-1; D possibly corresponds to TRBD1 (5 bases). CDR3 size: 15 residues. Trimming cost V 6 bases and J 3 bases, with 17 bases left between them. CDR1 and CDR2 from the germline V gene are MNHEY and SVGAGI. Here the CDR3 reads CASRDPKAGDTEAFF. The CDR3 DNA reads TGTGCCAGCAGGGACCCTAAGGCGGGGGACACTGAAGCTTTCTTT.

The chain couples TRBV3-1 (or the pseudogene TRBV3-2) to TRBJ2-2; 9 nucleotides match TRBD1. The V gene end was trimmed by 4 bases and the J gene end by 5 bases; junction bases not matched to a gene: 5. There are 15 residues in the CDR3. Germline assignment: CDR1 LGHDT and CDR2 YNNKEL (reference sequence). CDR3 loop: CASSLTGTGTGELFF. The CDR3 DNA follows: TGTGCCAGCAGCCTCACCGGGACAGGGACCGGGGAGCTGTTTTTT.

The V call is TRBV6-2 or TRBV6-3, the J call TRBJ2-6, with D unresolved. CDR3 length: 14 amino acids. Trimming removed 4 bases at V and 0 bases at J, with 4 bases between. Per germline, CDR1 MNHEY and CDR2 SVGEGT. CDR3 sequence (DNA): TGTGCCAGCAGTTTCATCTCTGGGGCCAACGTCCTGACTTTC. Amino acid sequence: CASSFISGANVLTF.

The chain couples TRBV11-2 to TRBJ1-6, with unresolved D. The V gene lost 5 bases and the J gene lost 6 bases, with 11 bases spanning the gap. CDR3 length: 14 residues. Germline V gene lookup returns CDR1 SGHAT and CDR2 FQNNGV. The CDR3 here is CASSPGDPNSPLHF. CDR3 DNA sequence: TGTGCCAGCAGCCCCGGTGATCCTAATTCACCCCTCCACTTT.

This clone has a handful of counts. The J gene is TRBJ1-4, the V gene TRBV29-1, with 8 bases matching TRBD1. V lost 6 bases to trimming and J lost 7 bases; unmatched junction nucleotides: 4. This CDR3 comprises 12 residues. Looked up from germline, CDR1 is SQVTM and CDR2 is ANQGSEA. Written as DNA, the CDR3 is TGCAGCGTACTGGGGACAGGTGAAAAACTGTTTTTT. Translated, it gives CSVLGTGEKLFF. The whole variable domain, filled in from reference TRBV29-1 and TRBJ1-4, reads SAVISQKPSRDICQRGTSLTIQCQVDSQVTMMFWYRQQPGQSLTLIATANQGSEATYESGFVIDKFPISRPNLTFSTLTVSNMSPEDSSIYLCSVLGTGEKLFFGSGTQLSVL.

V gene TRBV29-1 combines with J gene TRBJ2-3; TRBD1 might be the D (6 bases). Trimming shortened V by 6 bases and J by 2 bases, and 15 bases separated the two germline ends. The CDR3 consists of 14 residues. CDR1 is SQVTM, CDR2 ANQGSEA, per germline. The CDR3 DNA is TGCAGCGTCCGGCCGGGACAATACACAGATACGCAGTATTTT. It translates to CSVRPGQYTDTQYF.